This record covers a single TCR beta chain. The CDR3 is made up of 15 amino acids. V lost 3 bases and J lost 1, with 13 bases in between. Germline CDR1 and CDR2: SGDLS and YYNGEE. The data were obtained in a study of blood T cell repertoires in COVID-19. Study context: The samples span acute and convalescent COVID-19 from the United States, Italy and Spain. T cells, B-cell-depleted T cells, or PBMCs supplied cDNA or gDNA.

In the original analysis: Reference gene primer amplification in the assay estimated nucleated cell counts. Sequencing was performed with immunoSEQ multiplex PCR; in TCRdb, only in-frame clones are kept and a portion is missing. V and J calls and clone size follow that table, whereas D and trimming were derived from the DNA. This sample carries approximately 20,000 clones, about 85% of them seen once, and the ten largest clones take 31%. This receptor was obtained from a human donor with active COVID-19. The donor label of this sample is uncertain. What was sequenced was peripheral blood. The chain links TRBV9 to TRBJ1-2; perhaps TRBD1 as D (5 bases). Written as DNA, the CDR3 is TGTGCCAGCAGCGCTGGGGCCCCTGGTAACTATGGCTACACCTTC. It codes for CASSAGAPGNYGYTF.